The TCR beta chain described here comes from a study of blood T cell repertoires in COVID-19. This clone appeared once. Measured with immunoSEQ multiplex PCR; TCRdb has only the in-frame clones, and not every one. This sample has 98,000 or so clones, with 60% to 85% found just once. Germline lookup yields CDR1 MGHRA and CDR2 YSYEKL. This CDR3 contains 18 residues. With 1 base removed from V and 4 bases from J, the gap between germline ends came to 17 bases. The receptor was isolated from a woman between 40 and 50 years old with acute or convalescent COVID-19. V gene TRBV4-1 combines with J gene TRBJ1-6, with TRBD1 as a possible D gene (6 bases). Sequenced sample: peripheral blood. DNA for the CDR3: TGCGCCAGCAGCCAAGGAGGTGTGGGGGCCCAATATAATTCACCCCTCCACTTT. Amino acids: CASSQGGVGAQYNSPLHF.